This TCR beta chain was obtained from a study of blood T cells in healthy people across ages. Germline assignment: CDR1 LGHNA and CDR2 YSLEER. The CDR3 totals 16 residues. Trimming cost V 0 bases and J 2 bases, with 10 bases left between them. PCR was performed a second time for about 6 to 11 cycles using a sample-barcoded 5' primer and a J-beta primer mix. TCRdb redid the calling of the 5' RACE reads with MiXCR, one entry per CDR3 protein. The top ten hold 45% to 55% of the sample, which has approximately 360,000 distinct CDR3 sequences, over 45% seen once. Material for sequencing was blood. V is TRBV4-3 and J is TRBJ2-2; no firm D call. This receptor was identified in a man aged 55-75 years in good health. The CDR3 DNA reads TGCGCCAGCAGCCAAGAATGGCTACGAAACACCGGGGAGCTGTTTTTT. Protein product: CASSQEWLRNTGELFF.